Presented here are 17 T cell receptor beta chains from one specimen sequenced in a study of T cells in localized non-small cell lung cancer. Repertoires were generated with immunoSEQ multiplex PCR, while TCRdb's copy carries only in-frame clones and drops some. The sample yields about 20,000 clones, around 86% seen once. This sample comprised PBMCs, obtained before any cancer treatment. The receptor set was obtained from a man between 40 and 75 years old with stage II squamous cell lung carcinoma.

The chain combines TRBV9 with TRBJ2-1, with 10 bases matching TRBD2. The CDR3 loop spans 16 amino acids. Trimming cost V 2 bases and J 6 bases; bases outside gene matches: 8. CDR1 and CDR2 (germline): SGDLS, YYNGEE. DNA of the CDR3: TGTGCCAGCAGCGTCGTAGGGACTAGCGTCCCCAATGAGCAGTTCTTC. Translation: CASSVVGTSVPNEQFF.

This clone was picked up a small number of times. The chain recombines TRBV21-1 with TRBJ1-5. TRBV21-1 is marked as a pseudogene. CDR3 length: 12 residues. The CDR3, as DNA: TGTGCCAGCAGCAAGTTTGGGCAGCCCCAGCATTTT. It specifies CASSKFGQPQHF.

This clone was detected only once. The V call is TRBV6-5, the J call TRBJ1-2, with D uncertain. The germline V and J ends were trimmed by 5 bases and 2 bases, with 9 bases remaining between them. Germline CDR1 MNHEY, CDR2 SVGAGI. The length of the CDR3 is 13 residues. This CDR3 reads CASSPGLNYGYTF. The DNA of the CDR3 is TGTGCCAGCAGTCCCGGACTAAACTATGGCTACACCTTC.

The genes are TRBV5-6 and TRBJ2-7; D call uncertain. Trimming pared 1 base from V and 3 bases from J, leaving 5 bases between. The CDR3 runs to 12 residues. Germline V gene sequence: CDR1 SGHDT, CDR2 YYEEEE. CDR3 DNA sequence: TGTGCCAGCAGCTTGAAGGACTACGAGCAGTACTTC. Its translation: CASSLKDYEQYF. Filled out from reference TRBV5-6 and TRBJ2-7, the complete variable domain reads DAGVTQSPTHLIKTRGQQVTLRCSPKSGHDTVSWYQQALGQGPQFIFQYYEEEERQRGNFPDRFSGHQFPNYSSELNVNALLLGDSALYLCASSLKDYEQYFGPGTRLTVT.

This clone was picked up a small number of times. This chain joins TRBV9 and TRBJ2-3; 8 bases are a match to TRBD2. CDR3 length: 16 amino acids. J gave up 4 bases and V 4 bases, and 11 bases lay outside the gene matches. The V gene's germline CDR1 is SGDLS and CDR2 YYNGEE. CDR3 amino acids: CASSRTLSGVSDTQYF. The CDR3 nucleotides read TGTGCCAGCAGCCGAACCCTTAGCGGGGTCTCAGATACGCAGTATTTT. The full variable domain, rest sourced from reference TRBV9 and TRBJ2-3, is DSGVTQTPKHLITATGQRVTLRCSPRSGDLSVYWYQQSLDQGLQFLIQYYNGEERAKGNILERFSAQQFPDLHSELNLSSLELGDSALYFCASSRTLSGVSDTQYFGPGTRLTVL.

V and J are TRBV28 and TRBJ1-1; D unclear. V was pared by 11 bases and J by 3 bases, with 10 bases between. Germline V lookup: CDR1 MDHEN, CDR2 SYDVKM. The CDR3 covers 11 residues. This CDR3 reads CAVHGDTEAFF. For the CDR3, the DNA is TGTGCCGTCCACGGAGACACTGAAGCTTTCTTT.

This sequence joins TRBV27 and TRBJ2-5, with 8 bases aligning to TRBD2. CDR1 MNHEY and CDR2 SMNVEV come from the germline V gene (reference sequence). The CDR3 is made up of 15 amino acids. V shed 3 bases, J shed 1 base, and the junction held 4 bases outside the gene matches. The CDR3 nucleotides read TGTGCCAGCAGTTTCCTAGCGGGTAGCCAAGAGACCCAGTACTTC. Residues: CASSFLAGSQETQYF.

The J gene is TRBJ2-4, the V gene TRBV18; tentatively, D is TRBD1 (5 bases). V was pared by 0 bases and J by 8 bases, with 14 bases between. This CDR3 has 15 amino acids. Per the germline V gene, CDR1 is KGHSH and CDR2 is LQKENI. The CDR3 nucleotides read TGTGCCAGCTCACCACCGAAGCCAGGGCAAGACATTCAGTACTTC. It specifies CASSPPKPGQDIQYF.

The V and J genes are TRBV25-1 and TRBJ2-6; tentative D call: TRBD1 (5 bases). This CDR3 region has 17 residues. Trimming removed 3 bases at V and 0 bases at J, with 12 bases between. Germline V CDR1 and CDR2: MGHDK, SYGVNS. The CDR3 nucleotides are TGTGCCAGCAGTGAGTCAGGGATCCTCTCTGGGGCCAACGTCCTGACTTTC. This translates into CASSESGILSGANVLTF. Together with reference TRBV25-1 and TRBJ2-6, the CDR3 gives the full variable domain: EADIYQTPRYLVIGTGKKITLECSQTMGHDKMYWYQQDPGMELHLIHYSYGVNSTEKGDLSSESTVSRIRTEHFPLTLESARPSHTSQYLCASSESGILSGANVLTFGAGSRLTVL.

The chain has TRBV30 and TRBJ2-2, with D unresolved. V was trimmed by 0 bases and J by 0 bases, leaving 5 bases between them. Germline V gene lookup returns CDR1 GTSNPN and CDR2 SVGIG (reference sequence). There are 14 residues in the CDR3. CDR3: CAWSVLANTGELFF. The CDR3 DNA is TGTGCCTGGAGTGTACTTGCGAACACCGGGGAGCTGTTTTTT.

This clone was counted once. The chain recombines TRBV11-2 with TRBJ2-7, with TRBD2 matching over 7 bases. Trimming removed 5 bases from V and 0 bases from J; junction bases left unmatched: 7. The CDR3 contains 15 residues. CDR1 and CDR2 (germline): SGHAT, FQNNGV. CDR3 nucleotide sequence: TGTGCCAGCAGCCCCCTAGCGGTGAGCTCCTACGAGCAGTACTTC. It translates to CASSPLAVSSYEQYF.

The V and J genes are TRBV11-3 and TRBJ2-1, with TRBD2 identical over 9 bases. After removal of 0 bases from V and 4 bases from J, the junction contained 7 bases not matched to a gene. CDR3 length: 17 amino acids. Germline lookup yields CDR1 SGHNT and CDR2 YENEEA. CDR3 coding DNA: TGTGCCAGCAGCTTAGATGGGTCTAGCGGGGTTTACAATGAGCAGTTCTTC. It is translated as CASSLDGSSGVYNEQFF.

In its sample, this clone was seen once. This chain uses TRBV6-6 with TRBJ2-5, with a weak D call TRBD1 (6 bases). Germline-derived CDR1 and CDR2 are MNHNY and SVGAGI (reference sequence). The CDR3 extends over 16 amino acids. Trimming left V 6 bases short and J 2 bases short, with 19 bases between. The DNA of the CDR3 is TGTGCCAGCAGCCGATGGACGAGAAGGGGGCAAGAGACCCAGTACTTC. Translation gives CASSRWTRRGQETQYF.

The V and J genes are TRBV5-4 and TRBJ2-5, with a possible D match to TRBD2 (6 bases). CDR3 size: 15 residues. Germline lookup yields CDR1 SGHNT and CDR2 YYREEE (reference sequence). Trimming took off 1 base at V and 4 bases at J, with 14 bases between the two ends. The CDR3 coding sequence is TGTGCCAGCAGCTTGCCGCGGGCCGGGGGAGAGACCCAGTACTTC. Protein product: CASSLPRAGGETQYF. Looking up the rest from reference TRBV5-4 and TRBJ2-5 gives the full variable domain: ETGVTQSPTHLIKTRGQQVTLRCSSQSGHNTVSWYQQALGQGPQFIFQYYREEENGRGNFPPRFSGLQFPNYSSELNVNALELDDSALYLCASSLPRAGGETQYFGPGTRLLVL.

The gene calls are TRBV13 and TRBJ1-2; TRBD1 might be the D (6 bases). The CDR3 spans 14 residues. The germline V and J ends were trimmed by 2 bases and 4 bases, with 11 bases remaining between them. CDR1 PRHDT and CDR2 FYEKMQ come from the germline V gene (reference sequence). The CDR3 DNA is TGTGCCAGCAGCTTAAAGGGACAACTCTATGGCTACACCTTC. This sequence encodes CASSLKGQLYGYTF.

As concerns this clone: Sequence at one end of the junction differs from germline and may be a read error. In DNA form, the CDR3 reads TGTGCCATCCTTTCGTCCGTCGGAAACATTGAAGCTTTCTTT. Its translation is CAILSSVGNIEAFF. V usage is TRBV10-3 and J usage is TRBJ1-1, with D hard to call. CDR1 and CDR2 from the germline V gene are ENHRY and SYGVKD. This CDR3 is built from 14 residues.

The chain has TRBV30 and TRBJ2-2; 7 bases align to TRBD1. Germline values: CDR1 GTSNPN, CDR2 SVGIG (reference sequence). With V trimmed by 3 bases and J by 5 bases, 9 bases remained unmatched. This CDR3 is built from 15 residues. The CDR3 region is CAWRSLDRVTGELFF. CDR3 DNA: TGTGCCTGGAGATCCTTAGACAGGGTAACCGGGGAGCTGTTTTTT.